This T cell receptor beta chain was sequenced for a study of vaccination effects on CD4 cells after COVID-19. Using viral peptide pools, the ViraFEST assay grew out antigen-specific CD4+ T cells prior to sequencing. An approximately 10-day culture period preceded the isolation of CD4+ T cells. Either the BNT162b2 or mRNA-1273 vaccine was given to participants in two doses. Peptides at approximately 10 ug/ml and IL-2 at 9.5 to 10 IU/ml were added to around 2 million PBMC per well. Note on this clone: The antigen is unknown.

Germline V gene data show CDR1 as SGHKS and CDR2 as YYEKEE (reference sequence). V lost 5 bases, J lost 6 bases, and 17 bases stayed unmatched. The CDR3 has 16 amino acids. Only in-frame clones appear in the TCRdb table, and some are missing; sequencing was by immunoSEQ multiplex PCR. The repertoire holds some 24,000 clones, over 70% seen once, with 23% in the top ten. This sample comprised CD4+ T cells from PBMCs cultured with HCoV-NL63 spike peptides, obtained after COVID-19 vaccination. The sequence came from a human donor who received a COVID-19 vaccine. The chain links TRBV5-5 to TRBJ2-7; 7 bases map to TRBD1. The CDR3 sequence is CASRGRDRGVRSEQYF. In nucleotides, the CDR3 is TGTGCCAGCAGAGGTAGGGACAGAGGGGTAAGGAGCGAGCAGTACTTC.